A single sample gave rise to the 8 T cell receptor beta chains below, sequenced in a study of cytomegalovirus exposure and HLA in healthy donors. Both 60 Vbeta primers and 13 Jbeta primers went into the PCR. Clones were read by immunoSEQ multiplex PCR, and TCRdb kept only the in-frame ones, dropping some. This table holds some 140,000 clones. The sequencing sample was made of PBMCs. Receptor source: a woman in her sixties in good health and CMV-seronegative.

This chain joins TRBV18 and TRBJ1-5; tentatively, D is TRBD1 (5 bases). Germline values: CDR1 KGHSH, CDR2 LQKENI. CDR3 length: 17 amino acids. Trimming left V 6 bases short and J 0 bases short, with 18 bases between. The CDR3 spells CASSPRQIQDSNQPQHF. The CDR3 DNA follows: TGTGCCAGCTCGCCTCGACAGATACAAGATAGCAATCAGCCCCAGCATTTT.

The V gene is TRBV28, the J gene TRBJ2-3, with a tentative D call TRBD1 (6 bases). The CDR3 is 15 residues long. V dropped 4 bases and J dropped 1 base, with 12 bases sitting between them. Germline V lookup: CDR1 MDHEN, CDR2 SYDVKM. The CDR3 DNA follows: TGTGCCAGCAGTTACCGTAGACAGGGCACAGATACGCAGTATTTT. It codes for CASSYRRQGTDTQYF.

The rearrangement joins TRBV14 to TRBJ2-1, with 7 bases lining up with TRBD1. Germline trimming cut 0 bases from V and 7 bases from J; bases unmatched to any gene: 12. From germline, CDR1 is SGHDN and CDR2 FVKESK. The CDR3 consists of 17 residues. CDR3 sequence reads: CASSQDYAGGLSNEQFF. The CDR3 DNA reads as TGTGCCAGCAGCCAAGATTATGCAGGGGGTTTAAGTAATGAGCAGTTCTTC. Variable domain in full (rest from reference TRBV14 and TRBJ2-1): EAGVTQFPSHSVIEKGQTVTLRCDPISGHDNLYWYRRVMGKEIKFLLHFVKESKQDESGMPNNRFLAERTGGTYSTLKVQPAELEDSGVYFCASSQDYAGGLSNEQFFGPGTRLTVL.

The V gene is TRBV27, the J gene TRBJ1-1; 12 bases fit TRBD1. Germline assignment: CDR1 MNHEY and CDR2 SMNVEV (reference sequence). CDR3 length equals 17 residues. Trimming took 0 bases from V and 3 from J; bases not matched to a gene: 5. The CDR3: CASSLSRDRGQDTEAFF. CDR3 sequence (DNA): TGTGCCAGCAGTTTATCCCGGGACAGGGGGCAGGACACTGAAGCTTTCTTT.

The chain combines TRBV18 with TRBJ1-5; D remains ambiguous. The CDR3 is made up of 13 amino acids. CDR1 and CDR2 from the germline V gene are KGHSH and LQKENI. V was shortened by 1 base and J by 6 bases, with 7 bases between the two germline ends. CDR3 protein: CASSPQGAQPQHF. The CDR3 DNA reads TGTGCCAGCTCACCACAGGGAGCTCAGCCCCAGCATTTT.

The chain couples TRBV5-4 to TRBJ2-5; D is ambiguous. From germline, CDR1 is SGHNT and CDR2 YYREEE (reference sequence). This CDR3 has 13 residues. V lost 4 bases to trimming and J lost 1 base, with 8 bases between them. CDR3 amino acids: CASSQSVQETQYF. DNA for the CDR3: TGTGCCAGCAGCCAGTCAGTCCAAGAGACCCAGTACTTC.

CDR3 nucleotide sequence: TGTGCCAGCAGTCAGGGGACTAGCGGGGGGCGGCGGTTCTTC. Residues: CASSQGTSGGRRFF. The rearrangement joins TRBV6-5 to TRBJ2-1, with 15 positions matching TRBD2. The CDR3 length is 14 residues. V shed 5 bases, J shed 15 bases, and the junction held 8 bases outside the gene matches. Germline V gives CDR1 MNHEY, CDR2 SVGAGI.

The rearrangement links TRBV5-1 to TRBJ2-7, with 7 nucleotides matching TRBD2. CDR1 and CDR2 (germline): SGHRS, YFSETQ. The trim removed 3 bases at V and 2 bases at J, leaving 8 bases unmatched. There are 15 residues in the CDR3. CDR3: CASSYGEAGTYEQYF. The CDR3 coding sequence is TGCGCCAGCAGCTATGGGGAAGCGGGGACCTACGAGCAGTACTTC.